This section outlines one T cell receptor (beta chain) sequence together with its context. The antigen remains unidentified. CDR1 is MGHRA, CDR2 YSYEKL, per germline. CDR3 length: 15 residues. V was cut by 1 base and J by 5 bases, with 14 bases left in between. This sample stems from a study of T cell responses to AZD1222 COVID-19 vaccine. Study conclusions and caveats: Mapped onto spike, vaccine-associated CD4 TCRs spanned it and were dominant at 160-218 and 743-854. Reportedly, nearly half of unique spike TCRs recognized epitopes outside B.1.351/B.1.1.7 mutations.

The repertoire was sequenced with immunoSEQ multiplex PCR; TCRdb's copy has only in-frame clones and lacks some. The data hold 97,000 or so clones, with 84% observed a single time. V is TRBV4-1 and J is TRBJ1-1; D is perhaps TRBD1 (5 bases). The sample was peripheral blood, taken on day 0 of AZD1222 vaccination. The clonotype was recovered from an adult in good health. The DNA for the CDR3 is TGCGCCAGCAGCCAAGGATCCCAGCGGGGGACTGAAGCTTTCTTT. It yields the protein CASSQGSQRGTEAFF.